The 4 T cell receptor beta chains reported below all come from one sample, sequenced in a study of response to subunit inactivated influenza vaccine listed by TCRdb under 2018. Libraries were constructed by RT-PCR. Sequencing was carried out with an Illumina HiSeq 2500. In-frame beta chains were kept once TCRdb had trimmed the public reads at Q25 with fastp and called clones with MiXCR. Here each entry gathers all rows of one CDR3 protein and keeps the most common genes and DNA. For this sample there are almost 600,000 distinct CDR3 sequences; around 15% appear just once. The top ten hold around 10% of the sample. This material consisted of PBMCs from blood, taken roughly 13 days after vaccination. The origin of the receptors is a man aged 50 to 59 who received an inactivated influenza vaccine. Donor details come from another sample of the same person, matched by shared clones.

The chain joins TRBV2 to TRBJ1-1; D uncertain. The V end was cut by 8 bases, the J end by 1 base, with 11 bases between. From germline, CDR1 is SNHLY and CDR2 FYNNEI. CDR3 length equals 13 residues. This CDR3 is CASRLIENTEAFF. CDR3 in DNA: TGTGCCAGCCGGCTGATAGAGAACACTGAAGCTTTCTTT.

This clonotype occurred a few times. The chain recombines TRBV7-2 with TRBJ2-7; TRBD1 agrees at 7 bases. The CDR3 is 15 amino acids. The V gene's germline CDR1 is SGHTA and CDR2 FQGNSA. V gave up 1 base and J gave up 3 bases; unmatched junction bases: 6. The CDR3 protein is CASSLGEGAFYEQYF. The CDR3 region has the DNA TGTGCCAGCAGCTTAGGCGAGGGGGCCTTCTACGAGCAGTACTTC.

The chain joins TRBV6-5 to TRBJ2-1, with 11 nucleotides matching TRBD2. Trimming cost V 2 bases and J 5 bases; bases outside gene matches: 11. The CDR3 length is 18 residues. CDR1 MNHEY and CDR2 SVGAGI come from the germline V gene. This CDR3 reads CASSYRYLAGGQNNEQFF. The CDR3 nucleotides read TGTGCCAGCAGTTACCGCTACCTAGCGGGAGGTCAAAACAATGAGCAGTTCTTC.

This clonotype was observed a few times. The chain employs TRBV5-1 and TRBJ2-7; the D gene is possibly TRBD2 (5 bases). V lost 4 bases to trimming and J lost 3 bases, with 20 bases between them. CDR3 length equals 16 residues. Per the germline V gene, CDR1 is SGHRS and CDR2 is YFSETQ. CDR3 nucleotide sequence: TGCGCCAGCAGCCTCTATTCGGGGAACCAGTTCTACGAGCAGTACTTC. It encodes CASSLYSGNQFYEQYF.